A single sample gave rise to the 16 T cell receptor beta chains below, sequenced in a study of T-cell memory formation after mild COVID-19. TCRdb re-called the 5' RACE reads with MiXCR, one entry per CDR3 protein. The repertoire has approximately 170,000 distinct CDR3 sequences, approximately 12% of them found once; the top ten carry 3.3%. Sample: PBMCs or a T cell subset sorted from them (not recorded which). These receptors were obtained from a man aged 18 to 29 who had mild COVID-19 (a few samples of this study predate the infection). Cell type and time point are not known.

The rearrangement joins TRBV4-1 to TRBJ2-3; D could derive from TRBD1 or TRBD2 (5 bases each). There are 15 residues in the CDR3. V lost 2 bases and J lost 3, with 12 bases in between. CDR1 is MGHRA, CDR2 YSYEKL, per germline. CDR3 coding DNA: TGCGCCAGCAGCCAAAACCCGGGACCTACAGATACGCAGTATTTT. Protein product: CASSQNPGPTDTQYF.

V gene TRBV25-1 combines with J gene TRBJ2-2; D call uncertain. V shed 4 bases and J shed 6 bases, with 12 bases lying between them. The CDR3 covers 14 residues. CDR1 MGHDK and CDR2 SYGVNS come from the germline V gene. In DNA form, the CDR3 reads TGTGCCAGCAGTGTACGACGACCCCCCGGGGAGCTGTTTTTT. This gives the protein CASSVRRPPGELFF.

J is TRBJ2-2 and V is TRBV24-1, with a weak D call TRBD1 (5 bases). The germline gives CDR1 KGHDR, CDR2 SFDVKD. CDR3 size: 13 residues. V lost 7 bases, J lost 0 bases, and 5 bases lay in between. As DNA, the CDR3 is TGTGCCACCAGGACAGCGAACACCGGGGAGCTGTTTTTT. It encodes CATRTANTGELFF.

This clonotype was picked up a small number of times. The DNA of the CDR3 is TGTGCCAGCAGCCCCCAGCTTGGGGACGTGGCTGAAGCTTTCTTT. It yields the protein CASSPQLGDVAEAFF. The chain employs TRBV7-9 and TRBJ1-1; weak D call: TRBD1 (5 bases). CDR1 SEHNR and CDR2 FQNEAQ come from the germline V gene (reference sequence). This CDR3 region has 15 residues. V dropped 5 bases and J dropped 6 bases, with 19 bases sitting between them.

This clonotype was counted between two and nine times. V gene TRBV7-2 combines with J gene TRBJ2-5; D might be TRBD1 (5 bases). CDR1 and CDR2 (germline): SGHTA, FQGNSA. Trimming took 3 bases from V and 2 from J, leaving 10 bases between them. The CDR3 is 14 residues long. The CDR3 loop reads CASSFQGSQETQYF. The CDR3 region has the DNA TGTGCCAGCAGCTTTCAGGGATCTCAAGAGACCCAGTACTTC.

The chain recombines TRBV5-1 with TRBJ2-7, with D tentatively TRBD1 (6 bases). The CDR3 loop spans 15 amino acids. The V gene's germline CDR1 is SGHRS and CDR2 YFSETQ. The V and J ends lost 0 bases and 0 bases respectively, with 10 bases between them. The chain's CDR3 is CASSLGGGPSYEQYV. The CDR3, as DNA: TGCGCCAGCAGCTTGGGTGGGGGCCCCTCCTACGAGCAGTACGTC.

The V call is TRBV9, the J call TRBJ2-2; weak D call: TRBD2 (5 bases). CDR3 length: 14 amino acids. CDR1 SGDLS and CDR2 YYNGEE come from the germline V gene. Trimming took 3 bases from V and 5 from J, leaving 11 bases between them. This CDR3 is CASSAGEGTGELFF. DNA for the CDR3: TGTGCCAGCAGCGCCGGGGAAGGTACCGGGGAGCTGTTTTTT.

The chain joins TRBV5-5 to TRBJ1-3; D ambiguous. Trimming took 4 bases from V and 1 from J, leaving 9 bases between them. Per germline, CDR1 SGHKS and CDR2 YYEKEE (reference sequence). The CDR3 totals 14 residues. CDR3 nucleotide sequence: TGTGCCAGCAGCCGTGGGGATTCTGGAAACACCATATATTTT. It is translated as CASSRGDSGNTIYF.

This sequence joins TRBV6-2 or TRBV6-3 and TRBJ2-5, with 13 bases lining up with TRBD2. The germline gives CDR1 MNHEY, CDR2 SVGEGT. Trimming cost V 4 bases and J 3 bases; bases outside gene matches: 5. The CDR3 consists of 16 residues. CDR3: CASSWTSGGLKETQYF. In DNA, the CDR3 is TGTGCCAGCAGTTGGACTAGCGGGGGCCTCAAAGAGACCCAGTACTTC.

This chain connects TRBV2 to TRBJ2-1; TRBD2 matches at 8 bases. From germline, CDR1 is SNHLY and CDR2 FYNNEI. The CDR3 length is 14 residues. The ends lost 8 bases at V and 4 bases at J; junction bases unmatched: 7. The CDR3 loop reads CASSRRGVYNEQFF. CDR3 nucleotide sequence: TGTGCCAGCTCCCGGCGGGGGGTTTACAATGAGCAGTTCTTC. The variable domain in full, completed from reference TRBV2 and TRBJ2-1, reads EPEVTQTPSHQVTQMGQEVILRCVPISNHLYFYWYRQILGQKVEFLVSFYNNEISEKSEIFDDQFSVERPDGSNFTLKIRSTKLEDSAMYFCASSRRGVYNEQFFGPGTRLTVL.

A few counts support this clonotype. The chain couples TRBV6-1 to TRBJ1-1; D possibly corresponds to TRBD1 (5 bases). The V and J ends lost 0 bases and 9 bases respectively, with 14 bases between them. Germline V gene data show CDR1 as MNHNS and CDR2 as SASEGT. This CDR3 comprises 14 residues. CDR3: CASSEALQGSQAFF. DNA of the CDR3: TGTGCCAGCAGTGAAGCGCTTCAGGGTTCCCAAGCTTTCTTT.

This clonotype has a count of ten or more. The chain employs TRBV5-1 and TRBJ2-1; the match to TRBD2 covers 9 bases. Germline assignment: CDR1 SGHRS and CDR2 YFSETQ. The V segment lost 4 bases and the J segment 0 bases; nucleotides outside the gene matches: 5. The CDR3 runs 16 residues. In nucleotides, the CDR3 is TGCGCCAGCAGCGATAGCGGGGGCAGCTCCTACAATGAGCAGTTCTTC. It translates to CASSDSGGSSYNEQFF. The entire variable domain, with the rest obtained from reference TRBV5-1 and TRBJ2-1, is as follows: KAGVTQTPRYLIKTRGQQVTLSCSPISGHRSVSWYQQTPGQGLQFLFEYFSETQRNKGNFPGRFSGRQFSNSRSEMNVSTLELGDSALYLCASSDSGGSSYNEQFFGPGTRLTVL.

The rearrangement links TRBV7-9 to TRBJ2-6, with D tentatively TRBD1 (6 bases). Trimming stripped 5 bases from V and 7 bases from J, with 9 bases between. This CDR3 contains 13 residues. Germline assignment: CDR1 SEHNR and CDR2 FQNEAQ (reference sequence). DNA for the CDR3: TGTGCCAGCAGCCCACAGGGAGCCAACGTCCTGACTTTC. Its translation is CASSPQGANVLTF.

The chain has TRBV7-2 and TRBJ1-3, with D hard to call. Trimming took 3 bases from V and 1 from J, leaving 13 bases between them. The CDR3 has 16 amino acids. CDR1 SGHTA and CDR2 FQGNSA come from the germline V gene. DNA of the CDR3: TGTGCCAGCAGCTTCAGACTTCGGGAATCTGGAAACACCATATATTTT. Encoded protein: CASSFRLRESGNTIYF.

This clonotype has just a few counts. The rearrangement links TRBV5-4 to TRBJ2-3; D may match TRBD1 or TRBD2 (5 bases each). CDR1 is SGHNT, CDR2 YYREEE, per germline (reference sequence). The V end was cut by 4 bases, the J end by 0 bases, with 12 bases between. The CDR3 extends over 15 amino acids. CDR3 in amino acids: CASSPSWGSTDTQYF. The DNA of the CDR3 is TGTGCCAGCAGCCCCTCATGGGGGAGCACAGATACGCAGTATTTT.

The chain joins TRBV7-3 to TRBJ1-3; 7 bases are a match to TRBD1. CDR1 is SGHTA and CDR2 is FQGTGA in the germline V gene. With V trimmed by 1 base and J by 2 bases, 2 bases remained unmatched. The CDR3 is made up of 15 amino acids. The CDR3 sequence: CASSLKGTAGNTIYF. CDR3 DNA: TGTGCCAGCAGCTTAAAGGGGACAGCTGGAAACACCATATATTTT.